Listed below are T cell receptor beta chains from one sample, sequenced in a study of ipilimumab plus nivolumab after autologous stem cell transplantation. This table comes from immunoSEQ multiplex PCR, and its TCRdb copy is limited to in-frame clones, with some not included. The sample lists 9,000 to 15,000 clones, 69% seen once, with around 30% in the top ten. The sequencing here drew on PBMCs, taken in a trial of ipilimumab plus nivolumab as post-transplant consolidation. These receptors originate from a male donor with diffuse large B-cell lymphoma. CDR3s include the opening cysteine and the closing phenylalanine or tryptophan. The order of the fields is J gene, clone size, V gene, D gene, CDR3 DNA, CDR3 protein. D genes are given only for firm matches. The size entry is marked missing in some rows and otherwise reads once, few, many or a size class.

>TRBJ2-3|once|TRBV15|TRBD2
TGTGCCACCAGCAGAGCCCCGGGACTAGCGGGCCCCACAGATACGCAGTATTTT
CATSRAPGLAGPTDTQYF
>TRBJ2-3|few|TRBV10-3|.
TGTGCCATCAGTGACGGGGGTAGAACAGATACGCAGTATTTT
CAISDGGRTDTQYF
>TRBJ1-2|.|TRBV6-1|.
TGTGCCAGCAGTGTCTCCCCAGGGACCCCATATGGCTACACCTTC
CASSVSPGTPYGYTF
>TRBJ2-5|.|TRBV30|.
TGTGCCTGGAGTGAACAGCTAGAGACCCAGTACTTC
CAWSEQLETQYF
>TRBJ2-5|.|TRBV27|.
TGTGCCAGCACTCCTCAGAGGGAACGAGAGACCCAGTACTTC
CASTPQRERETQYF
>TRBJ1-1|.|TRBV18|TRBD1
TGTGCCAGCTCACTACGGGACAGGGAAGGTCGCGCTTTCTTT
CASSLRDREGRAFF
>TRBJ2-2|.|TRBV19|.
TGTGCCAGTAGTTCCCTCACGGGGATCCCGAACACCGGGGAGCTGTTTTTT
CASSSLTGIPNTGELFF
>TRBJ2-7|few|TRBV4-3|TRBD2
TGCGCCAGCAGCCAAGGGCGGGGGACCTACGAGCAGTACTTC
CASSQGRGTYEQYF
>TRBJ2-7|.|TRBV5-1|.
TGCGCCAGCAGCTTCTCCGGGGGGCTTGTCGAGCAGTACTTC
CASSFSGGLVEQYF
>TRBJ2-1|.|TRBV2|.
TGTGCCAGCAGTGAAGCTAGCGCCGAGGGTGGTGAGCAGTTCTTC
CASSEASAEGGEQFF
>TRBJ1-2|.|TRBV6-5|.
TGTGCCAGCAGTTACTCCCCGGGACCCTATGGCTACACCTTC
CASSYSPGPYGYTF
>TRBJ2-7|.|TRBV4-2|.
TGTGCCAGCAGCCTAGGTGACCAAAGAGAGCAGTACTTC
CASSLGDQREQYF
>TRBJ2-1|.|TRBV18|.
TGTGCCAGCTCATCACCGGGACAACGGGAGCAGTTCTTC
CASSSPGQREQFF
>TRBJ1-1|.|TRBV9|.
TGTGCCAGCAGCGACAACTTACAGGGCCGGAGGACTGAAGCTTTCTTT
CASSDNLQGRRTEAFF
>TRBJ1-1|.|TRBV6-5|.
TGTGCCAGCAGTTCAACAGGACTAGCTTTCTTT
CASSSTGLAFF
>TRBJ2-5|.|TRBV5-1|TRBD1
TGCGCCAGCAGCTTGGAGGGACAGGGGCAAGAGACCCAGTACTTC
CASSLEGQGQETQYF
>TRBJ2-3|.|TRBV5-1|TRBD2
TGCGCCAGCAGCTTGGTCCGACTAGCGGGGGGGCTAAATGGGATAGATACGCAGTATTTT
CASSLVRLAGGLNGIDTQYF
>TRBJ1-6|few|TRBV7-2|.
TGTGCCAGCAACCGAGGGGGTCATTCACCCCTCCACTTT
CASNRGGHSPLHF
>TRBJ2-7|.|TRBV5-8|.
TGTGCCGAGTCGGGCAGGGTACGGGGGCAGTACTTC
CAESGRVRGQYF
>TRBJ2-5|.|TRBV29-1|TRBD1
TGCAGCCCAGGGACAGGGTTAGAGACCCAGTACTTC
CSPGTGLETQYF
>TRBJ1-6|few|TRBV6-5|TRBD1
TGTGCCAGCAGTTACCTGGGACAGGGCTCATCACCCCTCCACTTT
CASSYLGQGSSPLHF
>TRBJ2-2|.|TRBV7-3|TRBD2
TGTGCCAGCAGCTTACCGGGACTAGCGGGAGGGCTGGCGAACACCGGGGAGCTGTTTTTT
CASSLPGLAGGLANTGELFF
>TRBJ1-1|.|TRBV5-4|.
TGTGCCAGCAGCTTTACGAGTAACACTGAAGCTTTCTTT
CASSFTSNTEAFF
>TRBJ2-2|few|TRBV6-5|TRBD2
TGTGCCAGCAGTTACCTACTAGCGGGACCCGGGGAGCTGTTTTTT
CASSYLLAGPGELFF
>TRBJ1-2|.|TRBV6-5|.
TGTGCCAGCAGTTACTCGATCAGGGACGGCTACACCTTC
CASSYSIRDGYTF
>TRBJ2-7|few|TRBV7-8|.
TGTGCCAGCAGCTTAGGTACGGGGAGTAGTTCCTACGAGCAGTACTTC
CASSLGTGSSSYEQYF
>TRBJ1-4|.|TRBV11-2|TRBD1
TGTGCCAGCAGCTTAGGGGGGACAGGGCGACGTAGTGAAAAACTGTTTTTT
CASSLGGTGRRSEKLFF
>TRBJ2-7|.|TRBV2|TRBD1
TGTGCCAGCAGGACAGGGGAAATTTACGAGCAGTACTTC
CASRTGEIYEQYF
>TRBJ2-1|.|TRBV7-2|TRBD2
TGTGCCAGCAGCTTAGCGAGCCTAGCGGGGGGGTTTTACAATGAGCAGTTCTTC
CASSLASLAGGFYNEQFF
>TRBJ1-2|.|TRBV4-1|.
TGCGCCAGCAGCCAGCAACAGGGAATTAGAAATGGCTACACCTTC
CASSQQQGIRNGYTF
>TRBJ1-1|.|TRBV6-5|.
TGTGCCAGCAGTTACTCGGGGAGGAACACTGAAGCTTTCTTT
CASSYSGRNTEAFF
>TRBJ2-5|.|TRBV2|.
TGTGCCAGCATCTCCCAGGACCTGTGGGAGACCCAGTACTTC
CASISQDLWETQYF
>TRBJ1-1|.|TRBV4-1|TRBD1
TGCGCCAGCAGCCAAGATCGGACAGGGCTGAACACTGAAGCTTTCTTT
CASSQDRTGLNTEAFF
>TRBJ2-2|.|TRBV18|.
TGTGCCAGCTCATTTCGGGCGCGGGGGCAAACTAGGAACACCGGGGAGCTGTTTTTT
CASSFRARGQTRNTGELFF
>TRBJ1-1|.|TRBV19|.
TGTGCCAGTACTCAGTCCGTTATCGTGAACACTGAAGCTTTCTTT
CASTQSVIVNTEAFF
>TRBJ1-2|.|TRBV12-5|TRBD1
TGTGCTAGTGGTTCCAGGGACAGGGGCGATTATGGCTACACCTTC
CASGSRDRGDYGYTF
>TRBJ1-6|.|TRBV6-4|TRBD1
TGTGCCAGCAGTTCCACAGGGGGAAATTCACCCCTCCACTTT
CASSSTGGNSPLHF
>TRBJ2-7|.|TRBV6-1|TRBD2
TGTGCCAGCAGTGCGGCCTGGACTAGCGGGAGCTATACCGAGCAGTACTTC
CASSAAWTSGSYTEQYF
>TRBJ2-5|.|TRBV7-9|.
TGTGCCAGCAGCGCCGGGACCTACGCGCAGTACTTC
CASSAGTYAQYF
>TRBJ2-1|.|TRBV7-3|TRBD2
TGTGCCAGCAGCCCCAAGAGCGGGAGCGGCTACAATGAGCAGTTCTTC
CASSPKSGSGYNEQFF
>TRBJ2-2|.|TRBV19|.
TGTGCCAGTAGTATTTCCTCCGTTGTCAGCACGAACACCGGGGAGCTGTTTTTT
CASSISSVVSTNTGELFF
>TRBJ2-7|.|TRBV5-8|TRBD2
TGTGCCAGCAGCTTGGTCCCTATAGCGGGGGGCCACGAGCAGTACTTC
CASSLVPIAGGHEQYF
>TRBJ1-1|.|TRBV4-3|.
TGCGCCAGCAGCCAAGAACGGACCTTGAACACTGAAGCTTTCTTT
CASSQERTLNTEAFF
>TRBJ1-2|.|TRBV10-1|.
TGCGCCAGCAGTGACCCCCCGGCAAACTATGGCTACACCTTC
CASSDPPANYGYTF
>TRBJ2-7|.|TRBV10-2|TRBD2
TGCGCCAGCAGTGAGCTGCCTAGCGGGTATCCCTCCTACGAGCAGTACTTC
CASSELPSGYPSYEQYF
>TRBJ1-2|.|TRBV27|TRBD1
TGTGCCAGCAGAAACAGGGGGCAGAAGGGGCTCTACACCTTC
CASRNRGQKGLYTF
>TRBJ2-1|.|TRBV9|TRBD2
TGTGCCAGCAGCGTAGGGGCAGCGGGAGTACAGGAGCAGTTCTTC
CASSVGAAGVQEQFF